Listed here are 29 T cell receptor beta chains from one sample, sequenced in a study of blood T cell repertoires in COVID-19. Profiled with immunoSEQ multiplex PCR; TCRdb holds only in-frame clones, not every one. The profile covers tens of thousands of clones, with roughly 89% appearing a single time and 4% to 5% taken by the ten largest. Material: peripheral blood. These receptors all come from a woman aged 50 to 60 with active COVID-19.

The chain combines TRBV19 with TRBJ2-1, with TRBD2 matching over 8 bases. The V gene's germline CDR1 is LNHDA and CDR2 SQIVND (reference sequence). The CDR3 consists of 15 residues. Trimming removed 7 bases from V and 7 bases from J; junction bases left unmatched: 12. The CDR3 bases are TGTGCCAGTACCGACCAGGGACTAGGAGGGAATGAGCAGTTCTTC. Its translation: CASTDQGLGGNEQFF.

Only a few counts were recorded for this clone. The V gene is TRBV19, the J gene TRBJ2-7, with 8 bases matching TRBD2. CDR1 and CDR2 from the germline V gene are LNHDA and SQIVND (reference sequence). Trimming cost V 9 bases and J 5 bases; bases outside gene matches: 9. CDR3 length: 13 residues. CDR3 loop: CASSPWRGDEQYF. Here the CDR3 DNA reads TGTGCCAGCAGTCCCTGGCGGGGGGACGAGCAGTACTTC.

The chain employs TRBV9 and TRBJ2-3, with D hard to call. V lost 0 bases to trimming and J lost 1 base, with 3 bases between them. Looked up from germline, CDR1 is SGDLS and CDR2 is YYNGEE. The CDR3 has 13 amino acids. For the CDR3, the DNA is TGTGCCAGCAGCGTAGCGGGCACAGATACGCAGTATTTT. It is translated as CASSVAGTDTQYF.

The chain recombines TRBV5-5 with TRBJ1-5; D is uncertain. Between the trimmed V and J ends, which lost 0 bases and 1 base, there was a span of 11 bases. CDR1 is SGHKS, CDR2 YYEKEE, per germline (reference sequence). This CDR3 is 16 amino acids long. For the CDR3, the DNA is TGTGCCAGCAGCTTGGAGCGCGTTGGAAGCAATCAGCCCCAGCATTTT. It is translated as CASSLERVGSNQPQHF.

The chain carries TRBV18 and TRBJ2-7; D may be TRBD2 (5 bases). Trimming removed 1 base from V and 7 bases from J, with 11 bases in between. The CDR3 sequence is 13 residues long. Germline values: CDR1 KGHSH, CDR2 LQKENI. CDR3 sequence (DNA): TGTGCCAGCTCACCACTCGATACGGGGGAGCAGTACTTC. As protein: CASSPLDTGEQYF.

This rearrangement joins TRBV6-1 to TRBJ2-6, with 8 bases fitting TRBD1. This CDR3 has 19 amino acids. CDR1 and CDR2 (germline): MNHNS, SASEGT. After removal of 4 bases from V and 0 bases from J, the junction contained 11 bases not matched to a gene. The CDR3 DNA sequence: TGTGCCAGCAGTGGCTCCGTAGCAGGGGGCGACTCTGGGGCCAACGTCCTGACTTTC. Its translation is CASSGSVAGGDSGANVLTF.

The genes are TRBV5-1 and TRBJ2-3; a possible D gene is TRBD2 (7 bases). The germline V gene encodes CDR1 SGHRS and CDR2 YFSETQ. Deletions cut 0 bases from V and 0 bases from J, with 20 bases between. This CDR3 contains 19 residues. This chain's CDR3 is CASSLAKRGGGLSTDTQYF. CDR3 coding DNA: TGCGCCAGCAGCTTGGCCAAGCGCGGCGGGGGCTTAAGCACAGATACGCAGTATTTT. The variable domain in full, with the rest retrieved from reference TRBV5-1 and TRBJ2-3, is KAGVTQTPRYLIKTRGQQVTLSCSPISGHRSVSWYQQTPGQGLQFLFEYFSETQRNKGNFPGRFSGRQFSNSRSEMNVSTLELGDSALYLCASSLAKRGGGLSTDTQYFGPGTRLTVL.

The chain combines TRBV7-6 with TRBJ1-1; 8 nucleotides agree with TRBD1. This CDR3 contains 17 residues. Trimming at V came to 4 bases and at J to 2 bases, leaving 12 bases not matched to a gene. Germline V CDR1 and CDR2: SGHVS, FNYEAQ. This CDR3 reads CASSYETGVLLNTEAFF. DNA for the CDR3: TGTGCCAGCAGCTACGAGACAGGGGTCCTTTTAAACACTGAAGCTTTCTTT.

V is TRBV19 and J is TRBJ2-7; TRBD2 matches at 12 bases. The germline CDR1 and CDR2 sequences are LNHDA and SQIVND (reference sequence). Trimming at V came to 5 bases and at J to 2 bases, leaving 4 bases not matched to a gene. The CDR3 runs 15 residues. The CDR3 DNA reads TGTGCCAGTAGTCTAGCGGGAGGGCCCCCCTACGAGCAGTACTTC. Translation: CASSLAGGPPYEQYF. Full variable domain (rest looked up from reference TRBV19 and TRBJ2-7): DGGITQSPKYLFRKEGQNVTLSCEQNLNHDAMYWYRQDPGQGLRLIYYSQIVNDFQKGDIAEGYSVSREKKESFPLTVTSAQKNPTAFYLCASSLAGGPPYEQYFGPGTRLTVT.

CDR3 residues: CASSSGLAGYSYEQYF. In nucleotides, the CDR3 is TGTGCCAGCAGTTCTGGACTAGCGGGATACTCCTACGAGCAGTACTTC. The V gene is TRBV7-2, the J gene TRBJ2-7; 12 bases line up with TRBD2. Looked up from germline, CDR1 is SGHTA and CDR2 is FQGNSA. Losses at the gene ends were 6 bases for V and 0 bases for J; bases not matched to a gene: 6. This CDR3 has 16 amino acids.

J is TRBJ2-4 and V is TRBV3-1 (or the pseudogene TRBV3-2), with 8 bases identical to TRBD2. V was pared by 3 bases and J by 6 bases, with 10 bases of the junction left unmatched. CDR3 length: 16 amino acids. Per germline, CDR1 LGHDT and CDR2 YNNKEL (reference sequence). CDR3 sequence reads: CASSQSWGLAGNIQYF. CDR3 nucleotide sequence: TGTGCCAGCAGCCAGTCTTGGGGGCTAGCGGGAAACATTCAGTACTTC.

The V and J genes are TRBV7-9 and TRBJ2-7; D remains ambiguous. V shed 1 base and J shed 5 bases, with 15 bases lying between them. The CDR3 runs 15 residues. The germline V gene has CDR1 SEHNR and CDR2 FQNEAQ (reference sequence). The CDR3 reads CASSLVKERNNEQYF. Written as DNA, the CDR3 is TGTGCCAGCAGCTTAGTGAAGGAGAGAAACAACGAGCAGTACTTC.

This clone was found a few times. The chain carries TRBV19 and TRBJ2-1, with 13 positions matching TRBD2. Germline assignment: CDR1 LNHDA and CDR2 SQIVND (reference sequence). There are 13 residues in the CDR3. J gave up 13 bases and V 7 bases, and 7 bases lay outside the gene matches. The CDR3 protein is CASTTGLAGVQFF. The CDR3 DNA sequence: TGTGCCAGTACCACCGGACTAGCGGGAGTCCAGTTCTTC.

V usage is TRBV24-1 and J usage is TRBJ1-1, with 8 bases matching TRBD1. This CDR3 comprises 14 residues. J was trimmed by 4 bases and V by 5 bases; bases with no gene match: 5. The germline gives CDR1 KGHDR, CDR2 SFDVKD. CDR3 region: CATSVAGGTTEAFF. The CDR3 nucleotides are TGTGCCACCAGTGTGGCAGGGGGCACCACTGAAGCTTTCTTT.

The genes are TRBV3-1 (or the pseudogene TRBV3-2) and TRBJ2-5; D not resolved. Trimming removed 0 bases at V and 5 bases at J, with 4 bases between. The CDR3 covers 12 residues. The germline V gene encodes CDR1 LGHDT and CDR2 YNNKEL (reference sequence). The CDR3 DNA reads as TGTGCCAGCAGCCAAGATGCGGAGACCCAGTACTTC. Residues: CASSQDAETQYF.

The CDR3 sequence: CASSLAGAGAFF. The DNA of the CDR3 is TGTGCCAGCAGTTTAGCAGGGGCCGGAGCTTTCTTT. The V call is TRBV12-3 or TRBV12-4, the J call TRBJ1-1, with D possibly matching TRBD1 (5 bases). V was trimmed by 0 bases and J by 10 bases, leaving 9 bases between them. The CDR3 is 12 amino acids.

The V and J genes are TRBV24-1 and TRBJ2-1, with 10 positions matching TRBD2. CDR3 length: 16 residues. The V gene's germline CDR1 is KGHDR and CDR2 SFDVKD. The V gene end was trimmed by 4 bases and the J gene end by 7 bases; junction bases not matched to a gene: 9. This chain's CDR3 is CATSEPGLAALNEQFF. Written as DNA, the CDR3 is TGTGCCACCAGTGAACCCGGACTAGCGGCCCTGAATGAGCAGTTCTTC.

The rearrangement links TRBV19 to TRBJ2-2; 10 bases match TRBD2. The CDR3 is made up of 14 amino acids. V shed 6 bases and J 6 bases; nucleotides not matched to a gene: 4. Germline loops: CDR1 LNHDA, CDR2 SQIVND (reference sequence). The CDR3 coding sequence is TGTGCCAGTAGAGGGACTAGCGTCGCCGGGGAGCTGTTTTTT. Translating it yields CASRGTSVAGELFF.

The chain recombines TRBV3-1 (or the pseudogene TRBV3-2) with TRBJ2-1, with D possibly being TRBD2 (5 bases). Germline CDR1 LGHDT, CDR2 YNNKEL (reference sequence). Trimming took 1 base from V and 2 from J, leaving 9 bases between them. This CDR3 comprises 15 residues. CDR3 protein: CASSQAATTYNEQFF. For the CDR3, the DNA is TGTGCCAGCAGCCAAGCCGCGACTACCTACAATGAGCAGTTCTTC.

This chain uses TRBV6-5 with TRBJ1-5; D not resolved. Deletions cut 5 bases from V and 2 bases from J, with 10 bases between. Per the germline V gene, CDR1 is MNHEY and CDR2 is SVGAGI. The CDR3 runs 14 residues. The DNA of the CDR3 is TGTGCCAGCAGTCCGAGGGCCCGCAATCAGCCCCAGCATTTT. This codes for CASSPRARNQPQHF.

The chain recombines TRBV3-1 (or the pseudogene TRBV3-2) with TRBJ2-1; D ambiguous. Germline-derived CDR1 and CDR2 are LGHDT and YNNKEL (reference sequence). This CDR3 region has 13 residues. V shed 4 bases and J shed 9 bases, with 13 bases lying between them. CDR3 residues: CASSRNLVVEQFF. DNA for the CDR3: TGTGCCAGCAGCCGAAACCTAGTTGTTGAGCAGTTCTTC.

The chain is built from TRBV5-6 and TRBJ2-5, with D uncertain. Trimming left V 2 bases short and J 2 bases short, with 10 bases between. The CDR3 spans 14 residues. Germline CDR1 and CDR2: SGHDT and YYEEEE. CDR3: CASSFMSEQETQYF. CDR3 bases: TGTGCCAGCAGCTTCATGAGCGAACAAGAGACCCAGTACTTC.

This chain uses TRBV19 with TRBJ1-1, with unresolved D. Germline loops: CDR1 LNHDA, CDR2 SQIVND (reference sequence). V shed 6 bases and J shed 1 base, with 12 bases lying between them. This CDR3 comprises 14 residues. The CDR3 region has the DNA TGTGCCAGTAGACATCCCCCCAAGAACACTGAAGCTTTCTTT. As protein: CASRHPPKNTEAFF.

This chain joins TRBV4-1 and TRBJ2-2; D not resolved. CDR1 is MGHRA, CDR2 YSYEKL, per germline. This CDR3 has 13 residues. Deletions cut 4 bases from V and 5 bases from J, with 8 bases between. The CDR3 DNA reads TGCGCCAGCAGCCCAGGCCCTACCGGGGAGCTGTTTTTT. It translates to CASSPGPTGELFF.

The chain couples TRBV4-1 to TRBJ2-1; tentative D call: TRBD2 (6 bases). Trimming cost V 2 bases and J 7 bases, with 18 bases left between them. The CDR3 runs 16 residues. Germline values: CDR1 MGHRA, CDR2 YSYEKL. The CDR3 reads CASSQRGLPGTNEQFF. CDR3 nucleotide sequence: TGCGCCAGCAGCCAACGGGGACTCCCCGGGACGAATGAGCAGTTCTTC.

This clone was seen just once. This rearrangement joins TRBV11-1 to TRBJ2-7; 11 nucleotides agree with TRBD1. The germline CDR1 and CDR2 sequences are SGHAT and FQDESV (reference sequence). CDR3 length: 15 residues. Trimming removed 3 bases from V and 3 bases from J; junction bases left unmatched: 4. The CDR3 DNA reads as TGTGCCAGCAGCTTCCGGGACAGGGGGAACTACGAGCAGTACTTC. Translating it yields CASSFRDRGNYEQYF.

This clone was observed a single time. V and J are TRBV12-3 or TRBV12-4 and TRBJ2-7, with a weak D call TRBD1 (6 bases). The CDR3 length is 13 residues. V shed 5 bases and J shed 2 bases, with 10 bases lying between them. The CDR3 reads CASSPGHPYEQYF. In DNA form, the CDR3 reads TGTGCCAGCAGTCCGGGACACCCCTACGAGCAGTACTTC.

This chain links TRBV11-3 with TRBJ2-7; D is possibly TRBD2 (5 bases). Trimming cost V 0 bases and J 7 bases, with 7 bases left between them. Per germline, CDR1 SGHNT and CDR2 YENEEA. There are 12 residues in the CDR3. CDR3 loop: CASSLDRGEQYF. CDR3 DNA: TGTGCCAGCAGCTTAGATCGGGGTGAGCAGTACTTC.

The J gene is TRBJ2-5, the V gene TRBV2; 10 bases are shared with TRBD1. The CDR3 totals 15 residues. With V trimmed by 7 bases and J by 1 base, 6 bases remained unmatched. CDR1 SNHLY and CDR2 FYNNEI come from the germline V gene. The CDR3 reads CASKRDRGFQETQYF. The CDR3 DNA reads TGTGCCAGCAAAAGGGACAGGGGATTCCAAGAGACCCAGTACTTC.